This TCR beta chain was observed in a study of shared clonotypes between healthy human individuals. General study points: Researchers sampled only blood; tissue repertoires likely differ.

Method: immunoSEQ multiplex PCR; TCRdb's copy keeps in-frame clones and lacks some. This table holds about 470,000 clones, about 85% found once. A note on this clone: Its antigen remains unidentified.

The source material was PBMCs. The receptor's source is a middle-aged woman in good health. Some clones in this sample may be carry-over from other donors' samples.

Here the CDR3 reads CASTGGQILAKNIQYF. DNA for the CDR3: TGTGCCAGCACAGGGGGGCAGATTCTAGCCAAAAACATTCAGTACTTC. J is TRBJ2-4 and V is TRBV28; D possibly corresponds to TRBD1 (7 bases). CDR1 and CDR2 (germline): MDHEN, SYDVKM. This CDR3 region has 16 residues. The V and J ends lost 7 bases and 0 bases respectively, with 16 bases between them.